Shown below are 30 T cell receptor beta chains from a single sample sequenced in a study of T cell repertoires in cytomegalovirus infection. These receptors have no known antigen. Using its own MiXCR run on the reads, TCRdb lists one record per CDR3 protein. The sample has about 400,000 distinct CDR3 sequences; roughly 36% are singletons. The specimen comprised cultured PBMCs, sampled from culture after CMV antigen stimulation. The receptors were sampled from a human donor in good health (CMV status not recorded). Some clones in this sample may be carry-over from other donors' samples.

The chain combines TRBV6-5 with TRBJ2-7; TRBD1 aligns across 9 bases. The V and J ends lost 6 bases and 3 bases, in that order; junction bases with no gene match: 12. This CDR3 is 16 amino acids long. Germline V gene data show CDR1 as MNHEY and CDR2 as SVGAGI. The CDR3 spells CASRTRTGVGIYEQYF. The CDR3 nucleotides are TGTGCCAGCAGAACAAGGACAGGGGTAGGGATCTACGAGCAGTACTTC.

In this sample, this clonotype turned up a few times. V is TRBV7-9 and J is TRBJ2-1; 8 nucleotides match TRBD2. V shed 5 bases, J shed 6 bases, and the junction held 12 bases outside the gene matches. The CDR3 is 16 residues long. The germline V gene encodes CDR1 SEHNR and CDR2 FQNEAQ (reference sequence). CDR3: CASSPSRGGRFNEQFF. Written as DNA, the CDR3 is TGTGCCAGCAGCCCCAGCAGGGGCGGGAGGTTCAATGAGCAGTTCTTC.

This clonotype was seen only a few times. The V gene is TRBV28, the J gene TRBJ1-2, with D possibly being TRBD1 (6 bases). Germline-derived CDR1 and CDR2 are MDHEN and SYDVKM. V lost 4 bases to trimming and J lost 8 bases, with 14 bases between them. The CDR3 is 13 residues long. The CDR3 spells CASSSRGRGGYTF. CDR3 coding DNA: TGTGCCAGCAGTTCCAGGGGTCGAGGGGGCTACACCTTC.

This chain links TRBV19 with TRBJ1-5, with D unresolved. Germline V CDR1 and CDR2: LNHDA, SQIVND (reference sequence). V dropped 3 bases and J dropped 6 bases, with 9 bases sitting between them. The CDR3 runs to 13 residues. This chain's CDR3 is CASSIGPSQPQHF. The CDR3 bases are TGTGCCAGTAGTATTGGACCGAGTCAGCCCCAGCATTTT.

The table lists this clonotype with a few counts. The J gene is TRBJ2-7, the V gene TRBV6-6; 8 bases line up with TRBD2. Germline CDR1 MNHNY, CDR2 SVGAGI (reference sequence). The CDR3 totals 14 residues. V lost 6 bases to trimming and J lost 4 bases; unmatched junction nucleotides: 8. Written as DNA, the CDR3 is TGTGCCAGCAGAAGCGGGAGAGAGCGTTACGAGCAGTACGTC. This encodes CASRSGRERYEQYV.

The rearrangement uses TRBV4-3 and TRBJ1-6; TRBD1 agrees at 10 bases. V was pared by 1 base and J by 7 bases, with 4 bases of the junction left unmatched. The germline CDR1 and CDR2 sequences are LGHNA and YSLEER. The length of the CDR3 is 16 residues. CDR3 in amino acids: CASSQVRQGANSPLHF. Written as DNA, the CDR3 is TGCGCCAGCAGCCAAGTCAGACAGGGGGCAAATTCACCCCTCCACTTT.

The chain combines TRBV6-5 with TRBJ1-5, with a tentative D call TRBD1 (5 bases). The V end lost 4 bases, the J end lost 5 bases, and 9 bases lay between the germline ends. Germline V gene sequence: CDR1 MNHEY, CDR2 SVGAGI. The CDR3 is 13 amino acids. DNA for the CDR3: TGTGCCAGCAGTTCTGACAGATATCAGCCCCAGCATTTT. Amino acids: CASSSDRYQPQHF.

The chain joins TRBV27 to TRBJ1-1; D unclear. The V gene lost 4 bases and the J gene lost 8 bases, with 14 bases spanning the gap. The length of the CDR3 is 13 residues. CDR1 and CDR2 (germline): MNHEY, SMNVEV (reference sequence). The CDR3 bases are TGTGCCAGCAGTTCCACGCTATATGCAGAAGCTTTCTTT. This encodes CASSSTLYAEAFF.

The chain has TRBV3-1 and TRBJ1-3; TRBD1 might be the D (6 bases). The CDR3 length is 16 residues. V was trimmed by 3 bases and J by 0 bases, leaving 12 bases between them. Germline CDR1 LGHDT, CDR2 YNNKEL (reference sequence). DNA of the CDR3: TGTGCCAGCAGCCACCTACAGGGCGTCTCTGGAAACACCATATATTTT. Encoded protein: CASSHLQGVSGNTIYF.

The gene calls are TRBV12-3 or TRBV12-4 and TRBJ1-6, with D hard to call. Trimming took off 6 bases at V and 6 bases at J, with 18 bases between the two ends. The length of the CDR3 is 16 residues. The CDR3 sequence: CASRISVGSLNSPLHF. The CDR3 coding sequence is TGTGCCAGCAGAATTTCAGTCGGCAGTCTTAATTCACCCCTCCACTTT.

This chain joins TRBV3-1 and TRBJ2-3; possibly TRBD1 or TRBD2 for D (6 bases each). There are 14 residues in the CDR3. The germline gives CDR1 LGHDT, CDR2 YNNKEL (reference sequence). Trimming pared 3 bases from V and 6 bases from J, leaving 13 bases between. The CDR3 DNA sequence: TGTGCCAGCAGCCAGCGGGACACGGGGGATACGCAGTATTTT. Its protein product is CASSQRDTGDTQYF.

The J gene is TRBJ2-5, the V gene TRBV27; TRBD1 agrees at 7 bases. Germline V CDR1 and CDR2: MNHEY, SMNVEV (reference sequence). The J segment lost 2 bases and the V segment lost 5 bases, leaving 5 bases of the junction unmatched. The CDR3 length is 14 residues. For the CDR3, the DNA is TGTGCCAGCAGTGTGTCGGGACAGCAAGAGACCCAGTACTTC. Amino acid sequence: CASSVSGQQETQYF.

There are a few counts of this clonotype. The chain uses TRBV5-1 and TRBJ2-3; D may correspond to TRBD1 or TRBD2 (5 bases each). Germline loops: CDR1 SGHRS, CDR2 YFSETQ. The CDR3 is made up of 13 amino acids. The V gene lost 4 bases and the J gene lost 4 bases, with 10 bases spanning the gap. CDR3 DNA: TGCGCCAGCAGCCAGGGACCTTCAGATACGCAGTATTTT. Translated, it gives CASSQGPSDTQYF.

The CDR3 reads CSAIRLAGGGYEQFF. The CDR3 nucleotides read TGCAGTGCGATTAGGCTAGCGGGAGGAGGCTATGAGCAGTTCTTC. The V gene is TRBV20-1, the J gene TRBJ2-1; 11 bases match TRBD2. Germline values: CDR1 DFQATT, CDR2 SNEGSKA (reference sequence). V lost 6 bases and J lost 8; bases outside the gene matches: 12. The CDR3 is 15 amino acids.

The genes are TRBV15 and TRBJ2-7; possible D gene TRBD1, 6 bases. V was shortened by 0 bases and J by 6 bases, with 15 bases between the two germline ends. The germline CDR1 and CDR2 sequences are LNHNV and YYDKDF (reference sequence). The CDR3 extends over 15 amino acids. In DNA form, the CDR3 reads TGTGCCACCAGCAGAGATCGGGCAGGGGTCGGCGAGCAGTACTTC. This gives the protein CATSRDRAGVGEQYF.

This clonotype was seen a handful of times. CDR3 sequence: CASSTPGRRDYNEQFF. Here the CDR3 DNA reads TGTGCCAGTAGTACCCCCGGACGGAGAGACTACAATGAGCAGTTCTTC. The rearrangement links TRBV19 to TRBJ2-1, with D unclear. The CDR3 is made up of 16 amino acids. V was shortened by 4 bases and J by 3 bases, with 16 bases between the two germline ends. Per the germline V gene, CDR1 is LNHDA and CDR2 is SQIVND (reference sequence).

This clonotype was seen a handful of times. The chain recombines TRBV12-3 or TRBV12-4 with TRBJ2-5; D perhaps matches TRBD2 (7 bases). The length of the CDR3 is 15 residues. Between the trimmed V and J ends, which lost 4 bases and 2 bases, there was a span of 14 bases. The CDR3 DNA sequence: TGTGCCAGCAGTTGGGGGGGCGCGGGGCAAGAGACCCAGTACTTC. Translated: CASSWGGAGQETQYF.

About this clonotype: One end of the junction varies from germline; a read error may be responsible. CDR3 in amino acids: CASNLASAGGPSEQFF. Here the CDR3 DNA reads TGTGCCAGCAACTTAGCGTCAGCGGGAGGGCCGAGTGAGCAGTTCTTC. V gene TRBV7-8 combines with J gene TRBJ2-1; TRBD2 matches at 10 bases. The CDR3 has 16 amino acids. Germline V CDR1 and CDR2: SGHVS, FQNEAQ.

This clonotype was counted many times. The CDR3 nucleotides read TGTGCCAGCAGCCACCAGTACACAGATACGCAGTATTTT. It is translated as CASSHQYTDTQYF. The J gene is TRBJ2-3, the V gene TRBV4-2; D call uncertain. Germline loops: CDR1 LGHNA, CDR2 YNFKEQ. The CDR3 consists of 13 residues. V lost 3 bases to trimming and J lost 2 bases, with 6 bases between them.

The chain combines TRBV5-1 with TRBJ2-1, with a weak D call TRBD1 (5 bases). Germline CDR1 is SGHRS and CDR2 is YFSETQ. The CDR3 consists of 13 residues. Between the trimmed V and J ends, which lost 3 bases and 6 bases, there was a span of 10 bases. CDR3 coding DNA: TGCGCCAGCAGCTGGGGCCTGTCCAATGAGCAGTTCTTC. Protein product: CASSWGLSNEQFF.

This clonotype was detected many times. This chain uses TRBV7-2 with TRBJ1-1, with D tentatively TRBD1 (5 bases). The CDR3 contains 15 residues. V lost 4 bases to trimming and J lost 0 bases, with 12 bases between them. Germline V gene lookup returns CDR1 SGHTA and CDR2 FQGNSA. The CDR3 DNA reads as TGTGCCAGCAGCTCGCATGACAGACTGAACACTGAAGCTTTCTTT. It is translated as CASSSHDRLNTEAFF.

Many counts were recorded for this clonotype. V usage is TRBV7-2 and J usage is TRBJ1-4, with D possibly TRBD1 on 5 matching bases. CDR3 length: 15 residues. Germline CDR1 is SGHTA and CDR2 is FQGNSA. V was clipped by 0 bases and J by 5 bases, with 10 bases between them. The CDR3 coding sequence is TGTGCCAGCAGCTTAGCGGGCAGGGTAAATGAAAAACTGTTTTTT. Translated: CASSLAGRVNEKLFF.

The chain has TRBV7-2 and TRBJ2-1; D call uncertain. Looked up from germline, CDR1 is SGHTA and CDR2 is FQGNSA. CDR3 size: 12 residues. Trimming left V 5 bases short and J 9 bases short, with 11 bases between. The CDR3 loop reads CASSPLGIEQFF. The CDR3 DNA reads as TGTGCCAGCAGCCCCTTGGGGATTGAGCAGTTCTTC. The full variable domain, in which reference TRBV7-2 and TRBJ2-1 provide the parts outside the CDR3, is GAGVSQSPSNKVTEKGKDVELRCDPISGHTALYWYRQSLGQGLEFLIYFQGNSAPDKSGLPSDRFSAERTGGSVSTLTIQRTQQEDSAVYLCASSPLGIEQFFGPGTRLTVL.

This clonotype was picked up a small number of times. In nucleotides, the CDR3 is TGTGCCAGCAGTTTTGGGGTGCGGGAGGCTTTCTTT. It encodes CASSFGVREAFF. V gene TRBV12-3 or TRBV12-4 combines with J gene TRBJ1-1; D is unclear. Trimming removed 3 bases at V and 11 bases at J, with 13 bases between. This CDR3 contains 12 residues.

The J gene is TRBJ1-1, the V gene TRBV6-8; D is uncertain. Between the trimmed V and J ends, which lost 0 bases and 0 bases, there was a span of 11 bases. This CDR3 is 16 amino acids long. CDR1 is MNHGY and CDR2 is SAAAGT in the germline V gene. In DNA, the CDR3 is TGTGCCAGCAGTTACTCGTTCTCTCCTATGAACACTGAAGCTTTCTTT. It specifies CASSYSFSPMNTEAFF.

The chain carries TRBV28 and TRBJ2-4; D remains unclear. Trimming removed 3 bases from V and 8 bases from J, with 20 bases in between. In germline, CDR1 is MDHEN, CDR2 SYDVKM. The CDR3 is 16 residues long. Here the CDR3 DNA reads TGTGCCAGCAGTTTGGCCGAATACAAAAAGTTGGACATTCAGTACTTC. Translation: CASSLAEYKKLDIQYF.

CDR3 in amino acids: CASSSSPQETQYF. Written as DNA, the CDR3 is TGTGCCAGCAGCTCTTCTCCCCAAGAGACCCAGTACTTC. The J gene is TRBJ2-5, the V gene TRBV7-2; D ambiguous. The V gene's germline CDR1 is SGHTA and CDR2 FQGNSA. Between the trimmed V and J ends, which lost 4 bases and 1 base, there was a span of 7 bases. The CDR3 is 13 residues long.

This chain links TRBV20-1 with TRBJ2-1; a possible D gene is TRBD1 (6 bases). Germline-derived CDR1 and CDR2 are DFQATT and SNEGSKA (reference sequence). The CDR3 covers 11 residues. Trimming shortened V by 5 bases and J by 15 bases, and 17 bases separated the two germline ends. CDR3 in amino acids: CSAGSPRGPFF. CDR3 nucleotides: TGCAGTGCTGGAAGCCCCAGGGGACCGTTCTTC.

V is TRBV20-1 and J is TRBJ2-1; 8 bases align to TRBD2. Germline CDR1 reads DFQATT; CDR2 reads SNEGSKA (reference sequence). The CDR3 contains 16 residues. Trimming removed 1 base from V and 0 bases from J; junction bases left unmatched: 5. The CDR3 region has the DNA TGCAGTGCTAGAGGTACCGGGAGGGTCTCCTACAATGAGCAGTTCTTC. It is translated as CSARGTGRVSYNEQFF.

This clonotype was observed a handful of times. CDR3 coding DNA: TGTGCCAGTAGTATCAGCCCGACAGAGAACTATGGCTACACCTTC. Translating it yields CASSISPTENYGYTF. This rearrangement joins TRBV19 to TRBJ1-2; D is possibly TRBD1 (5 bases). The V gene lost 3 bases and the J gene lost 2 bases, with 13 bases spanning the gap. Germline CDR1 and CDR2: LNHDA and SQIVND (reference sequence). The length of the CDR3 is 15 residues.